Below are 26 T cell receptor beta chains sequenced from a single sample in a study of cytomegalovirus exposure and HLA in healthy donors. The PCR ran on 60 Vbeta and 13 Jbeta primers. The method was immunoSEQ multiplex PCR; TCRdb's version includes in-frame clones alone and lacks a portion of them. The table includes more than 150,000 clones, 80% to 85% detected once. Input material: PBMCs. The receptors derive from a boy aged 2 to 10 in good health and CMV-seronegative.

The chain is built from TRBV5-1 and TRBJ2-7, with TRBD2 identical over 10 bases. The trim removed 4 bases at V and 2 bases at J, leaving 15 bases unmatched. Germline CDR1 SGHRS, CDR2 YFSETQ. This CDR3 has 18 amino acids. CDR3 sequence: CASSPSGTSAPLTYEQYF. The CDR3 DNA sequence: TGCGCCAGCAGCCCCTCCGGGACTAGCGCACCCCTAACCTACGAGCAGTACTTC.

The chain has TRBV2 and TRBJ2-7; the match to TRBD2 covers 9 bases. V shed 8 bases and J 0 bases; nucleotides not matched to a gene: 8. The CDR3 contains 15 residues. CDR1 SNHLY and CDR2 FYNNEI come from the germline V gene. The CDR3 bases are TGTGCCAGCGGTGGGACTAGCATCAGCTCCTACGAGCAGTACTTC. Its translation is CASGGTSISSYEQYF.

As to this clone: This CDR3 is also generated by other DNA sequences in the sample. V is TRBV5-1 and J is TRBJ2-5; possible D gene TRBD2, 6 bases. In germline, CDR1 is SGHRS, CDR2 YFSETQ. This CDR3 region has 14 residues. Trimming removed 3 bases at V and 2 bases at J, with 11 bases between. As DNA, the CDR3 is TGCGCCAGCAGCTCGGGGACTGCTCAAGAGACCCAGTACTTC. It specifies CASSSGTAQETQYF. The full variable domain, completed using reference TRBV5-1 and TRBJ2-5, is KAGVTQTPRYLIKTRGQQVTLSCSPISGHRSVSWYQQTPGQGLQFLFEYFSETQRNKGNFPGRFSGRQFSNSRSEMNVSTLELGDSALYLCASSSGTAQETQYFGPGTRLLVL.

This clone was counted once. This chain's CDR3 is CASSPGQANTGELFF. The CDR3 DNA reads as TGTGCCAGCAGCCCTGGACAGGCGAACACCGGGGAGCTGTTTTTT. The chain has TRBV5-4 and TRBJ2-2, with TRBD1 identical over 7 bases. The V and J ends lost 4 bases and 0 bases, in that order; junction bases with no gene match: 3. The CDR3 consists of 15 residues. Germline assignment: CDR1 SGHNT and CDR2 YYREEE (reference sequence).

The chain combines TRBV5-1 with TRBJ2-2, with unresolved D. The length of the CDR3 is 14 residues. Germline V lookup: CDR1 SGHRS, CDR2 YFSETQ. V lost 1 base, J lost 5 bases, and 9 bases lay in between. The CDR3 is CASSLPLGTGELFF. CDR3 nucleotide sequence: TGCGCCAGCAGCTTGCCCCTAGGAACCGGGGAGCTGTTTTTT.

The chain uses TRBV6-1 and TRBJ2-5, with 7 bases fitting TRBD2. Germline V gene sequence: CDR1 MNHNS, CDR2 SASEGT. Trimming at V came to 1 base and at J to 5 bases, leaving 10 bases not matched to a gene. The CDR3 loop spans 16 amino acids. This chain's CDR3 is CASSEVILAGGETQYF. The CDR3 DNA follows: TGTGCCAGCAGTGAAGTTATATTAGCGGGCGGGGAGACCCAGTACTTC.

The chain recombines TRBV15 with TRBJ1-3; no firm D call. The germline V gene has CDR1 LNHNV and CDR2 YYDKDF (reference sequence). This CDR3 comprises 17 residues. V was pared by 0 bases and J by 0 bases, with 12 bases between. CDR3 loop: CATSRDPMGHSGNTIYF. CDR3 DNA sequence: TGTGCCACCAGCAGAGATCCAATGGGCCACTCTGGAAACACCATATATTTT.

The chain couples TRBV6-1 to TRBJ2-3, with TRBD2 identical over 7 bases. The V gene's germline CDR1 is MNHNS and CDR2 SASEGT. The CDR3 totals 14 residues. The junction had 10 bases not matched to a gene; V was cut back by 11 bases and J by 2 bases. This CDR3 reads CAGTWGGSTDTQYF. In nucleotides, the CDR3 is TGTGCCGGCACCTGGGGGGGATCCACAGATACGCAGTATTTT.

This clone was recorded only once. The chain has TRBV10-3 and TRBJ1-6; 7 nucleotides align to TRBD1. The V segment lost 9 bases and the J segment 9 bases; nucleotides outside the gene matches: 5. CDR3 length equals 12 residues. Germline V gene lookup returns CDR1 ENHRY and CDR2 SYGVKD. CDR3 region: CAIQGEGSPLHF. The CDR3 nucleotides are TGTGCCATTCAGGGGGAAGGTTCACCCCTCCACTTT.

This clone has a handful of counts. This chain joins TRBV5-1 and TRBJ2-2, with 8 bases fitting TRBD1. V trimming: 0 bases; J trimming: 3 bases; junction bases outside the gene matches: 4. CDR1 is SGHRS and CDR2 is YFSETQ in the germline V gene. This CDR3 spans 16 amino acids. The CDR3, as DNA: TGCGCCAGCAGCTTGGGGGACAGGACGGACACCGGGGAGCTGTTTTTT. Its translation is CASSLGDRTDTGELFF.

To note about this clone: Other DNA sequences in the same sample also yield this CDR3. The chain has TRBV6-1 and TRBJ1-2, with TRBD1 identical over 7 bases. The V gene's germline CDR1 is MNHNS and CDR2 SASEGT. V gave up 6 bases and J gave up 2 bases; unmatched junction bases: 3. The CDR3 has 13 amino acids. CDR3 bases: TGTGCCAGCAGCCTGACAGGGAACTATGGCTACACCTTC. Translating gives CASSLTGNYGYTF.

The CDR3 is CASSEGEGGETQYF. The CDR3 bases are TGTGCCAGCAGTGAAGGGGAGGGCGGGGAGACCCAGTACTTC. This chain joins TRBV2 and TRBJ2-5, with 7 bases aligning to TRBD2. CDR1 SNHLY and CDR2 FYNNEI come from the germline V gene. The CDR3 has 14 amino acids. With 1 base clipped from V and 5 bases from J, the junction kept 4 bases outside the gene matches.

The rearrangement uses TRBV28 and TRBJ2-7; 7 bases align to TRBD1. This CDR3 region has 14 residues. V lost 5 bases, J lost 5 bases, and 9 bases stayed unmatched. Germline values: CDR1 MDHEN, CDR2 SYDVKM. The CDR3 reads CASSNRGSNNEQYF. CDR3 nucleotides: TGTGCCAGCAGTAACAGGGGCTCTAACAACGAGCAGTACTTC.

This sequence joins TRBV5-1 and TRBJ2-3; 7 nucleotides align to TRBD2. Germline lookup yields CDR1 SGHRS and CDR2 YFSETQ. With 0 bases clipped from V and 1 base from J, the junction kept 11 bases outside the gene matches. The CDR3 extends over 18 amino acids. CDR3 nucleotide sequence: TGCGCCAGCAGCTTGGCCCTTTACGGGAGGATTGGCACAGATACGCAGTATTTT. Translating it yields CASSLALYGRIGTDTQYF.

The rearrangement links TRBV7-8 to TRBJ1-2, with 8 nucleotides matching TRBD1. This CDR3 has 13 residues. Germline V gene sequence: CDR1 SGHVS, CDR2 FQNEAQ. The trim removed 6 bases at V and 7 bases at J, leaving 7 bases unmatched. CDR3 nucleotides: TGTGCCAGCAGGCAGACAGGGGTCGGTGGCTACACCTTC. This gives the protein CASRQTGVGGYTF.

The V and J genes are TRBV6-5 and TRBJ1-2; D remains ambiguous. The length of the CDR3 is 13 residues. Germline CDR1 is MNHEY and CDR2 is SVGAGI. The V gene lost 6 bases and the J gene lost 8 bases, with 16 bases spanning the gap. This chain's CDR3 is CASSRGPNQGYTF. The CDR3 DNA reads as TGTGCCAGCAGCCGCGGGCCGAATCAAGGCTACACCTTC.

This clone was seen a single time. This sequence joins TRBV6-5 and TRBJ2-7, with D maybe TRBD2 (6 bases). The CDR3 length is 13 residues. The germline V and J ends were trimmed by 6 bases and 1 base, with 10 bases remaining between them. Germline CDR1 is MNHEY and CDR2 is SVGAGI. The CDR3 DNA sequence: TGTGCCAGCAGGCGGGAATCGTCCTACGAGCAGTACTTC. Its protein product is CASRRESSYEQYF.

In this sample, this clone turned up a few times. The chain joins TRBV2 to TRBJ2-7; D not resolved. The germline V gene encodes CDR1 SNHLY and CDR2 FYNNEI. V lost 5 bases and J lost 4, with 3 bases in between. This CDR3 is 10 amino acids long. The CDR3 DNA reads as TGTGCCAGCAGTTTATACGAGCAGTACTTC. This codes for CASSLYEQYF.

The rearrangement uses TRBV7-9 and TRBJ2-1; 9 nucleotides line up with TRBD1. The trim removed 2 bases at V and 8 bases at J, leaving 7 bases unmatched. CDR1 is SEHNR, CDR2 FQNEAQ, per germline (reference sequence). This CDR3 region has 15 residues. This chain's CDR3 is CASSLLGQGLDEQFF. For the CDR3, the DNA is TGTGCCAGCAGCTTACTGGGACAGGGTTTAGATGAGCAGTTCTTC.

The rearrangement joins TRBV7-8 to TRBJ2-1, with a tentative D call TRBD2 (6 bases). The length of the CDR3 is 17 residues. From germline, CDR1 is SGHVS and CDR2 FQNEAQ. V shed 3 bases and J shed 9 bases, with 24 bases lying between them. CDR3 amino acids: CASSFLAGTVLTGEQFF. In DNA, the CDR3 is TGTGCCAGCAGCTTTCTCGCGGGGACGGTCTTAACTGGTGAGCAGTTCTTC.

This clone was seen once. The chain couples TRBV15 to TRBJ2-6; no clear D gene. The CDR3 runs to 13 residues. V lost 4 bases and J lost 2, with 3 bases in between. Germline V CDR1 and CDR2: LNHNV, YYDKDF (reference sequence). The CDR3 DNA reads as TGTGCCACCAGCATTACTGGGGCCAACGTCCTGACTTTC. Encoded protein: CATSITGANVLTF.

The rearrangement links TRBV9 to TRBJ2-2, with 8 bases lining up with TRBD1. J was trimmed by 5 bases and V by 6 bases; bases with no gene match: 15. Germline V gene lookup returns CDR1 SGDLS and CDR2 YYNGEE. The CDR3 extends over 17 amino acids. CDR3 loop: CASTPGEGQGGTGELFF. The DNA for the CDR3 is TGTGCCAGCACCCCTGGGGAAGGACAGGGTGGAACCGGGGAGCTGTTTTTT.

The chain combines TRBV4-2 with TRBJ2-7; 10 positions match TRBD2. Per the germline V gene, CDR1 is LGHNA and CDR2 is YNFKEQ. The CDR3 extends over 17 amino acids. V dropped 2 bases and J dropped 0; count of bases not matched to a gene: 7. The CDR3 DNA reads as TGTGCCAGCAGCCAACCTCCGGGACTAGCGATCTCCTACGAGCAGTACTTC. This translates into CASSQPPGLAISYEQYF.

The chain recombines TRBV5-4 with TRBJ1-3; 7 bases are shared with TRBD1. CDR3 length: 16 residues. Unmatched junction bases numbered 4, after V lost 1 base and J lost 0 bases. Per germline, CDR1 SGHNT and CDR2 YYREEE (reference sequence). CDR3 loop: CASSLTGDSSGNTIYF. In nucleotides, the CDR3 is TGTGCCAGCAGCTTGACAGGGGATAGCTCTGGAAACACCATATATTTT. The full variable domain, with the rest looked up from reference TRBV5-4 and TRBJ1-3, is ETGVTQSPTHLIKTRGQQVTLRCSSQSGHNTVSWYQQALGQGPQFIFQYYREEENGRGNFPPRFSGLQFPNYSSELNVNALELDDSALYLCASSLTGDSSGNTIYFGEGSWLTVV.

The chain carries TRBV7-3 and TRBJ2-3; TRBD1 is a possible D gene (6 bases). V dropped 2 bases and J dropped 2 bases, with 11 bases sitting between them. This CDR3 has 15 residues. CDR1 and CDR2 (germline): SGHTA, FQGTGA. The DNA for the CDR3 is TGTGCCAGCAGCTTACGTGGGGGCCTCACAGATACGCAGTATTTT. This encodes CASSLRGGLTDTQYF.

The CDR3 DNA reads TGTGCCAGCAGCTTAGATCCAGGTATGAACACTGAAGCTTTCTTT. Translating gives CASSLDPGMNTEAFF. The rearrangement uses TRBV11-1 and TRBJ1-1; no definite D call. The CDR3 is 15 residues long. V lost 1 base to trimming and J lost 0 bases, with 9 bases between them. The germline gives CDR1 SGHAT, CDR2 FQDESV (reference sequence).